Below, 20 T cell receptor beta chains from the same sample are listed, as sequenced in a study of shared clonotypes between healthy human individuals. Profiled with immunoSEQ multiplex PCR; TCRdb holds only in-frame clones, not every one. The sample consists of some 630,000 clones, about two thirds of them appearing once. Sequenced material: memory CD4+ T cells sorted from blood. Sample subset: CD45RA-negative fraction. The receptors shown here come from a woman between 25 and 40 years old in good health.

The V and J genes are TRBV7-2 and TRBJ2-7, with 7 nucleotides matching TRBD1. Germline V gives CDR1 SGHTA, CDR2 FQGNSA. The CDR3 length is 16 residues. J lost 9 bases, V lost 8 bases, and 22 bases had no gene match. CDR3 sequence reads: CASYTKTRGQNAGQYF. Here the CDR3 DNA reads TGTGCCAGCTACACCAAGACGAGGGGGCAAAATGCGGGGCAGTACTTC.

This chain connects TRBV11-2 to TRBJ2-3; 7 bases match TRBD2. Germline loops: CDR1 SGHAT, CDR2 FQNNGV. The J segment lost 9 bases and the V segment lost 5 bases, leaving 14 bases of the junction unmatched. This CDR3 has 15 amino acids. Here the CDR3 DNA reads TGTGCCAGCAGCCCCAGACTAGTGGGGGGAGGGACGCAGTATTTT. Its protein is CASSPRLVGGGTQYF.

This rearrangement joins TRBV13 to TRBJ2-1; 7 bases fit TRBD2. Trimming took 4 bases from V and 0 from J; bases not matched to a gene: 15. The CDR3 loop spans 19 amino acids. Germline CDR1 is PRHDT and CDR2 is FYEKMQ (reference sequence). CDR3 residues: CASSSPISRGGSSYNEQFF. In nucleotides, the CDR3 is TGTGCCAGCAGCTCCCCCATCTCCCGTGGCGGGAGCTCCTACAATGAGCAGTTCTTC.

In its sample, this clone was seen once. CDR3 protein: CASSYSRLAGNTIYF. CDR3 bases: TGTGCCAGCAGTTACTCTAGGCTGGCTGGAAACACCATATATTTT. The genes are TRBV6-6 and TRBJ1-3; D remains unclear. The CDR3 totals 15 residues. CDR1 is MNHNY, CDR2 SVGAGI, per germline (reference sequence). The germline V and J ends were trimmed by 0 bases and 2 bases, with 8 bases remaining between them.

V usage is TRBV6-1 and J usage is TRBJ1-5, with TRBD1 matching over 7 bases. The CDR3 extends over 12 amino acids. Trimming cost V 10 bases and J 0 bases; bases outside gene matches: 0. Looked up from germline, CDR1 is MNHNS and CDR2 is SASEGT. CDR3 protein: CATGGSNQPQHF. DNA of the CDR3: TGTGCCACAGGGGGTAGCAATCAGCCCCAGCATTTT.

V is TRBV15 and J is TRBJ2-7; no firm D call. The CDR3 runs 16 residues. The germline gives CDR1 LNHNV, CDR2 YYDKDF (reference sequence). V shed 3 bases and J shed 3 bases, with 18 bases lying between them. The CDR3 coding sequence is TGTGCCACCAGCAGGGGTCGGACGGTTATTCTCTACGAGCAGTACTTC. This gives the protein CATSRGRTVILYEQYF.

This clone was detected many times. This chain links TRBV10-3 with TRBJ2-1; TRBD2 matches 9 bases. CDR1 is ENHRY, CDR2 SYGVKD, per germline. The CDR3 has 17 residues. J was trimmed by 10 bases and V by 0 bases; bases with no gene match: 13. Written as DNA, the CDR3 is TGTGCCATCAGTGAGTCGGGTAGCGGGAGTCGGGGTTCGGAGCAGTTCTTC. This codes for CAISESGSGSRGSEQFF.

This clone was counted once. The V and J genes are TRBV19 and TRBJ1-1; no clear D gene. CDR1 is LNHDA and CDR2 is SQIVND in the germline V gene (reference sequence). The V end was cut by 2 bases, the J end by 4 bases, with 8 bases between. This CDR3 has 13 residues. The DNA of the CDR3 is TGTGCCAGTAGTATAACCCCTCTCACTGAAGCTTTCTTT. It is translated as CASSITPLTEAFF.

On this clone itself: The same CDR3 is also encoded by other DNA sequences in this sample. This sequence joins TRBV5-1 and TRBJ1-1, with D possibly matching TRBD1 (5 bases). Germline V gene data show CDR1 as SGHRS and CDR2 as YFSETQ. The CDR3 sequence is 13 residues long. Trimming took off 2 bases at V and 1 base at J, with 6 bases between the two ends. CDR3 sequence reads: CASSFGTNTEAFF. The CDR3 nucleotides read TGCGCCAGCAGCTTCGGGACGAACACTGAAGCTTTCTTT. The full variable domain, in which reference TRBV5-1 and TRBJ1-1 provide the parts outside the CDR3, is KAGVTQTPRYLIKTRGQQVTLSCSPISGHRSVSWYQQTPGQGLQFLFEYFSETQRNKGNFPGRFSGRQFSNSRSEMNVSTLELGDSALYLCASSFGTNTEAFFGQGTRLTVV.

This chain connects TRBV10-2 to TRBJ2-3; D is unclear. Germline V gene lookup returns CDR1 WSHSY and CDR2 SAAADI. The V end lost 2 bases, the J end lost 5 bases, and 5 bases lay between the germline ends. CDR3 size: 12 residues. The chain's CDR3 is CASSEAIDTQYF. As DNA, the CDR3 is TGCGCCAGCAGTGAGGCGATAGATACGCAGTATTTT.

The chain couples TRBV6-1 to TRBJ2-7; TRBD2 matches at 8 bases. The CDR3 runs 15 residues. Germline V gene data show CDR1 as MNHNS and CDR2 as SASEGT. V was clipped by 7 bases and J by 0 bases; unmatched bases: 8. The CDR3 region is CASTRTSTSSYEQYF. The CDR3 coding sequence is TGTGCCAGCACCCGGACTAGCACGAGCTCCTACGAGCAGTACTTC.

This clone was seen more than once but under ten times. This chain joins TRBV6-1 and TRBJ1-5; D is possibly TRBD1 (5 bases). This CDR3 has 18 residues. Germline loops: CDR1 MNHNS, CDR2 SASEGT. The V end was cut by 4 bases, the J end by 0 bases, with 19 bases between. CDR3 nucleotides: TGTGCCAGCAGTGCCCCCGGGGCAACCCTCTTTAGCAATCAGCCCCAGCATTTT. This translates into CASSAPGATLFSNQPQHF.

The rearrangement links TRBV30 to TRBJ1-1; 8 positions match TRBD1. V shed 5 bases, J shed 7 bases, and the junction held 9 bases outside the gene matches. Germline CDR1 reads GTSNPN; CDR2 reads SVGIG (reference sequence). This CDR3 has 13 residues. The CDR3: CAWVGQGNGEAFF. The CDR3 DNA sequence: TGTGCCTGGGTCGGACAGGGAAATGGTGAAGCTTTCTTT.

V is TRBV11-2 and J is TRBJ1-4; D unresolved. The CDR3 runs 17 residues. Germline CDR1 and CDR2: SGHAT and FQNNGV. V was pared by 3 bases and J by 3 bases, with 17 bases between. CDR3 in amino acids: CASSLGLGVGANEKLFF. The CDR3 DNA is TGTGCCAGCAGCTTGGGCTTGGGAGTGGGTGCTAATGAAAAACTGTTTTTT.

The V call is TRBV19, the J call TRBJ1-3; D is ambiguous. Germline CDR1 is LNHDA and CDR2 is SQIVND (reference sequence). The CDR3 consists of 14 residues. The V end lost 11 bases, the J end lost 0 bases, and 14 bases lay between the germline ends. The CDR3: CASKPGSSGNTIYF. The CDR3 DNA is TGTGCCTCAAAACCGGGGAGCTCTGGAAACACCATATATTTT.

The genes are TRBV6-5 and TRBJ2-2; D is possibly TRBD1 or TRBD2 (6 bases each). V lost 0 bases and J lost 6, with 14 bases in between. Germline V gives CDR1 MNHEY, CDR2 SVGAGI. The CDR3 spans 16 residues. The CDR3 region has the DNA TGTGCCAGCAGTTACTCTGGAGGGGGAGGCCCCGGGGAGCTGTTTTTT. Translating gives CASSYSGGGGPGELFF.

The chain combines TRBV5-1 with TRBJ2-7; possible D gene TRBD1, 5 bases. The CDR3 consists of 13 residues. V lost 4 bases to trimming and J lost 2 bases, with 10 bases between them. Looked up from germline, CDR1 is SGHRS and CDR2 is YFSETQ. The CDR3 nucleotides are TGCGCCAGCAGCCGTGGGGCCACCTACGAGCAGTACTTC. Protein: CASSRGATYEQYF.

With respect to this clone: This sample also contains other DNA sequences that code for the same CDR3. This chain uses TRBV5-1 with TRBJ2-7; D possibly corresponds to TRBD2 (5 bases). This CDR3 has 15 amino acids. V dropped 0 bases and J dropped 2 bases, with 12 bases sitting between them. In germline, CDR1 is SGHRS, CDR2 YFSETQ. CDR3 in DNA: TGCGCCAGCAGCTTGGGGGCGGGCGAAACCTACGAGCAGTACTTC. It specifies CASSLGAGETYEQYF.

The chain uses TRBV7-9 and TRBJ2-2; the D gene could be TRBD1 or TRBD2 (5 bases each). The V gene's germline CDR1 is SEHNR and CDR2 FQNEAQ (reference sequence). V dropped 10 bases and J dropped 0 bases, with 15 bases sitting between them. This CDR3 spans 15 amino acids. The CDR3 coding sequence is TGTGCCATCCTCGAGGTGGGACCGAACACCGGGGAGCTGTTTTTT. It specifies CAILEVGPNTGELFF.

This clone was picked up a small number of times. The chain recombines TRBV5-1 with TRBJ2-5; D possibly corresponds to TRBD2 (5 bases). This CDR3 is built from 16 residues. Trimming left V 0 bases short and J 3 bases short, with 15 bases between. CDR1 SGHRS and CDR2 YFSETQ come from the germline V gene. As DNA, the CDR3 is TGCGCCAGCAGCTTGGGTCTCGGGATCGGGGAAGAGACCCAGTACTTC. This translates into CASSLGLGIGEETQYF.